A selection of T cell receptor beta chains follows, all from one sample in a study of response to subunit inactivated influenza vaccine. MiXCR was run by TCRdb on the RT-PCR reads, yielding one entry per CDR3 protein. The sample includes fewer than 550,000 distinct CDR3 sequences, less than 30% seen only once; the top ten take 1.5% to 2%. This specimen was CD4+ T cells sorted from PBMCs, taken more than 4 days after vaccination. These receptors were collected from a man aged 50 or older who received an inactivated influenza vaccine. Both conserved end residues are part of each CDR3. A D gene is named only where the DNA matches it firmly. Clone size is given for some rows only: seen once, a few or many times, or a class if the clone is expanded.

. TRBJ2-3 15 . TRBV6-5 TGTGCCAGCAGTTACTCGGCGGGCGGTACAGATACGCAGTATTTT CASSYSAGGTDTQYF
. TRBJ2-2 15 TRBD2 TRBV10-3 TGTGCCATCAGTGAGGGGACTAAAGACACCGGGGAGCTGTTTTTT CAISEGTKDTGELFF
few TRBJ2-3 15 TRBD1 TRBV6-5 TGTGCCAGCAGTTACGGCGGGACAGGGCCAGATACGCAGTATTTT CASSYGGTGPDTQYF
many TRBJ2-7 14 TRBD1 TRBV30 TGTGCCTGGAATATTGAGGGGGCCACCTACGAGCAGTACTTC CAWNIEGATYEQYF
few TRBJ2-1 12 . TRBV12-3/TRBV12-4 TGTGCCAGCACCTTTTTCGAAAATGAGCAGTTCTTC CASTFFENEQFF
. TRBJ1-6 17 . TRBV20-1 TGCAGTGCTAGAGATCTGTTTCGGGAGACCAGTAATTCACCCCTCCACTTT CSARDLFRETSNSPLHF
. TRBJ1-5 15 . TRBV18 TGTGCCAGCTCACCACTGCAGGGGAGCAATCAGCCCCAGCATTTT CASSPLQGSNQPQHF
few TRBJ1-2 15 . TRBV5-6 TGTGCCAGCAGCTCCGCCATAACAGGGTACTATGGCTACACCTTC CASSSAITGYYGYTF
. TRBJ2-7 14 . TRBV28 TGTGCCAGCCAACGCCGAGGGTTGAGCTACGAGCAGTACTTC CASQRRGLSYEQYF
many TRBJ2-3 14 . TRBV6-1 TGTGCCACCAGTGATTGGGGGGGCAGCAATACGCAGTATTTT CATSDWGGSNTQYF
few TRBJ1-4 15 . TRBV9 TGTGCCAGCAGCTTTTCTCAGGCCCCTAATGAAAAACTGTTTTTT CASSFSQAPNEKLFF
. TRBJ2-1 16 TRBD2 TRBV6-2/TRBV6-3 TGTGCCAGCAGTTTTTCTAGCGGGCGCTCCTACAATGAGCAGTTCTTC CASSFSSGRSYNEQFF
. TRBJ2-7 12 . TRBV7-8 TGTGCCAGCAGCCAAGGACAGTACGAGCAGTACTTC CASSQGQYEQYF
few TRBJ2-3 12 . TRBV20-1 TGCAGTGCTAGGCGGGACACAGATACGCAGTATTTT CSARRDTDTQYF
. TRBJ1-6 18 . TRBV30 TGTGCCTGGAGTTCCACCCGCATGTTCAAGGCCGGGGGTTCACCCCTCCACTTT CAWSSTRMFKAGGSPLHF
. TRBJ2-1 16 TRBD1 TRBV7-9 TGTGCCAGCACCCAAAACACGGGACAGAGCTACAATGAGCAGTTCTTC CASTQNTGQSYNEQFF
few TRBJ1-4 14 . TRBV7-2 TGTGCCAGCAGCCCGAGGGCTCTCAATGAAAAACTGTTTTTT CASSPRALNEKLFF
. TRBJ2-3 17 TRBD2 TRBV6-2/TRBV6-3 TGTGCCAGCAGTTACCCCATTACTAGCGGGGCCACAGATACGCAGTATTTT CASSYPITSGATDTQYF
few TRBJ2-5 14 TRBD1 TRBV5-4 TGTGCCAGCAGCGCCCGGGACAGACAAGAGACCCAGTACTTC CASSARDRQETQYF
. TRBJ2-7 15 . TRBV6-1 TGTGCCACGAGGACCGGGACGTATAGCTCCTACGAGCAGTACTTC CATRTGTYSSYEQYF
few TRBJ2-7 12 TRBD2 TRBV7-2 TGTGCCACCGGACTAGCGAGCTACGAGCAGTACTTC CATGLASYEQYF
. TRBJ1-4 15 . TRBV28 TGTGCCAGCAGTTACTCAGGGATTTCTAATGAAAAACTGTTTTTT CASSYSGISNEKLFF
. TRBJ1-2 13 . TRBV15 TGTGCCACCAGCAGAGATCTTAACTATGGCTACACCTTC CATSRDLNYGYTF
. TRBJ2-3 14 TRBD1 TRBV29-1 TGCAGCGTTTCTACTGGACAGGGGGCAGATACGCAGTATTTT CSVSTGQGADTQYF
few TRBJ1-5 14 TRBD1 TRBV2 TGTGCCAGCAGTGCAGACAGGGGTTCTGAGCCCCAGCATTTT CASSADRGSEPQHF
many TRBJ2-5 14 TRBD2 TRBV12-3/TRBV12-4 TGTGCCAGCAGTCAAGCGGGGCGACAAGAGACCCAGTACTTC CASSQAGRQETQYF
few TRBJ2-1 18 TRBD1 TRBV20-1 TGCAGTGCTAGTAACCAACTCGGGACAGTCGAGCCCTACAATGAGCAGTTCTTC CSASNQLGTVEPYNEQFF
few TRBJ2-7 13 TRBD2 TRBV20-1 TGCAGTGCTAGAAGGCGGGAGATCTACGAGCAGTACTTC CSARRREIYEQYF
few TRBJ2-3 18 . TRBV4-3 TGCGCCAGCAGCCAAGATGTTGTCGTGTCAGGGAGGTCAGATACGCAGTATTTT CASSQDVVVSGRSDTQYF
few TRBJ1-2 12 TRBD1 TRBV20-1 TGCAGTGCAAGGGACAGGGCCTATGGCTACACCTTC CSARDRAYGYTF
. TRBJ1-1 14 . TRBV20-1 TGCAGTGCTAGCCCCCTGGGTCTTAACACTGAAGCTTTCTTT CSASPLGLNTEAFF
. TRBJ2-2 18 TRBD2 TRBV20-1 TGCAGTGCTAGAGCCCTAGCGGGGGGACTTATGTCAACCGGGGAGCTGTTTTTT CSARALAGGLMSTGELFF
. TRBJ2-7 15 . TRBV7-2 TGTGCCAGCAGCCCTTGGCCAACGCTAACCTACGAGCAGTACTTC CASSPWPTLTYEQYF
few TRBJ1-1 12 . TRBV20-1 TGCAGTGCTATTTTCTTTGGGACTGAAGCTTTCTTT CSAIFFGTEAFF
. TRBJ2-1 12 . TRBV20-1 TGCAGTGCTCGCCATCCCAATCATGAGCAGTTCTTC CSARHPNHEQFF
. TRBJ2-2 15 . TRBV7-9 TGTGCCAGCAGCTTCGGGTACCCGAACACCGGGGAGCTGTTTTTT CASSFGYPNTGELFF
few TRBJ2-5 15 TRBD2 TRBV5-1 TGCGCCAGCAGCTTGTTAGCGGGAGACGGAGAGACCCAGTACTTC CASSLLAGDGETQYF
. TRBJ2-1 16 TRBD1 TRBV14 TGTGCCAGCAGCCGAAGGACAGGGCGGTTATACAATGAGCAGTTCTTC CASSRRTGRLYNEQFF
. TRBJ1-1 12 . TRBV7-9 TGTGCCAGCAGCTTAGCAGCCGGGGAAGCTTTCTTT CASSLAAGEAFF
few TRBJ2-5 13 . TRBV7-2 TGTGCCAGCAGCTTAGGCAGCATTGAGACCCAGTACTTC CASSLGSIETQYF
many TRBJ2-7 14 TRBD1 TRBV5-1 TGCGCCAGCAGCTCGGGACAGCCTGCGGTCGAGCAGTACTTC CASSSGQPAVEQYF
. TRBJ2-1 13 . TRBV18 TGTGCCAGCTCACCGAGGAACGGCAATGAGCAGTTCTTC CASSPRNGNEQFF
. TRBJ2-7 15 TRBD1 TRBV9 TGTGCCAGCAGCGCCAACAGGGGACCCTCCTACGAGCAGTACTTC CASSANRGPSYEQYF
few TRBJ2-4 12 . TRBV12-3/TRBV12-4 TGTGCCAGCAGTTTAGACCGGGTCATTCAGTACTTC CASSLDRVIQYF
many TRBJ2-1 15 . TRBV7-9 TGTGCCAGCAGCTTAGGGGGGACTGTTTTCAATGAGCAGTTCTTC CASSLGGTVFNEQFF
. TRBJ2-2 15 . TRBV10-3 TGTGCCATCAGTGAGGGGACGGCGAACACCGGGGAGCTGTTTTTT CAISEGTANTGELFF
. TRBJ2-5 16 . TRBV5-1 TGCGCCAGCAGCTTGAGAGCAGCGGGCGGGATTGAGACCCAGTACTTC CASSLRAAGGIETQYF
. TRBJ2-2 16 . TRBV24-1 TGTGCCACCAGTGACCTGGGGGCCGCGAACACCGGGGAGCTGTTTTTT CATSDLGAANTGELFF
many TRBJ2-5 14 TRBD1 TRBV12-3/TRBV12-4 TGTGCCAGCAGTCTAGGACAGGGTTTAGAGACCCAGTACTTC CASSLGQGLETQYF
. TRBJ2-5 13 . TRBV7-8 TGTGCCGGCGGCGGGCGACGGTCAGAGACCCAGTACTTC CAGGGRRSETQYF
. TRBJ2-3 15 TRBD1 TRBV5-1 TGCGCCAGCAGCCCCGGACAGGGAGGCGCAGATACGCAGTATTTT CASSPGQGGADTQYF
. TRBJ2-7 15 TRBD2 TRBV5-1 TGCGCCAGCAGCCACGGACTAGCGGGGCCCTGGGAGCAGTACTTC CASSHGLAGPWEQYF